A single TCR beta chain is shown here with its context. This sample was included in a study of CD8 T cells in Susac syndrome. Random hexamers primed reverse transcription of about 0.5 to 1 ug RNA. TCRdb independently ran MiXCR on the immunoSEQ multiplex PCR reads; one entry per CDR3 protein. The data show some 400,000 distinct CDR3 sequences, with 85% to 90% seen just once and 0.12% held by the top ten. From blood CD8+ and CD4+ T cells, TCR beta sequences were generated. Trimming pared 6 bases from V and 6 bases from J, leaving 15 bases between. Germline CDR1 reads MNHEY; CDR2 reads SMNVEV (reference sequence). The CDR3 consists of 13 residues.

The specimen was CD8+ T cells from PBMCs. The clonotype originates from a human donor with multiple sclerosis. This sequence joins TRBV27 and TRBJ2-7; D is undetermined. The CDR3 spells CASSLTVWGEQYF. The CDR3 DNA follows: TGTGCCAGCAGCCTCACGGTTTGGGGCGAGCAGTACTTC.